Listed here is a single TCR beta chain. Its matching antigen is unknown. These data are taken from a study of human T cells and chemical hapten exposure. Described time point: patch test 1, 2 weeks after DPC sensitization. The treatment is: therapeutic diphenylcyclopropenone sensitization with weekly scalp DPC. The study drew its donors from alopecia patients who were 18 to 70 years old and suitable for DPC. One entry per CDR3 protein results from TCRdb running MiXCR on the RACE reads. The sample has some 180,000 distinct CDR3 sequences, under 25% seen once. The study, taken as a whole, reports: Donors in the study had alopecia, meaning their immune response may differ from healthy people's.

Between the trimmed V and J ends, which lost 1 base and 10 bases, there was a span of 5 bases. This CDR3 has 11 amino acids. Germline V gene data show CDR1 as MGHRA and CDR2 as YSYEKL. The sequences come from whole blood, collected in connection with sensitization to the hapten diphenylcyclopropenone (DPC). The receptor was derived from a woman aged 45-65 years with alopecia areata. Some clones in this sample may be carry-over from other donors' samples. The chain couples TRBV4-1 to TRBJ2-1; D gene uncertain. CDR3 loop: CASSQAQEQFF. CDR3 in DNA: TGCGCCAGCAGCCAAGCGCAAGAGCAGTTCTTC.